This T cell receptor beta chain emerged from a study of cytomegalovirus exposure and HLA in healthy donors. Points on this clone: At the DNA level, this CDR3 is encoded by other sequences in the same sample as well.

Researchers ran the PCR with 60 Vbeta and 13 Jbeta primers. This table comes from immunoSEQ multiplex PCR, and its TCRdb copy is limited to in-frame clones, with some not included. The data contain 100,000 to 150,000 clones, 60% to 80% of them seen just once; the ten biggest clones take up roughly 7%. This clonotype was obtained from a male donor in good health and CMV-seronegative. Sample: PBMCs.

CDR3: CASSLVPGAYEQYF. For the CDR3, the DNA is TGTGCCAGCAGCTTAGTCCCCGGAGCCTACGAGCAGTACTTC. The chain carries TRBV11-2 and TRBJ2-7; the D is unclear. Germline CDR1 and CDR2: SGHAT and FQNNGV. The V end was cut by 1 base, the J end by 2 bases, with 9 bases between. The CDR3 totals 14 residues.